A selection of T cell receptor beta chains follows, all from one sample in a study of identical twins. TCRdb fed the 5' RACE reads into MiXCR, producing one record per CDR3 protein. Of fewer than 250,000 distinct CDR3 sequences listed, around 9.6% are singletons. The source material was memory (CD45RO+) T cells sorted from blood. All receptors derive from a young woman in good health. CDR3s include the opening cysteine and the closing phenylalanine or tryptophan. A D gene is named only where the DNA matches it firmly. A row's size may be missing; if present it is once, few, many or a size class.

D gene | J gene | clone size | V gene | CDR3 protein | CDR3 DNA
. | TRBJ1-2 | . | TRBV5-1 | CASSSRRDYGYTF | TGCGCCAGCAGCTCGCGGCGCGACTATGGCTACACCTTC
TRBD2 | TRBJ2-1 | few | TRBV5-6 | CASSPARLALYNEQFF | TGTGCCAGCAGCCCCGCCCGACTAGCGCTATACAATGAGCAGTTCTTC
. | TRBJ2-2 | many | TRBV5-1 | CASSPVPFGELFF | TGCGCCAGCAGCCCAGTCCCTTTCGGGGAGCTGTTTTTT
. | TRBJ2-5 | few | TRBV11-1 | CASSPGRGSHQETQYF | TGTGCCAGCAGCCCAGGTCGTGGATCCCACCAAGAGACCCAGTACTTC
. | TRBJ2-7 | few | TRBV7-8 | CASSRTSAEQYF | TGTGCCAGCAGCCGTACCAGCGCCGAGCAGTACTTC
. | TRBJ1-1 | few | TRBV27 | CASSSGGDNTEAFF | TGTGCCAGCTCCTCCGGAGGAGATAACACTGAAGCTTTCTTT
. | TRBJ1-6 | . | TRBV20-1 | CSARDPGGNSPLHF | TGCAGTGCTAGAGATCCCGGCGGAAATTCACCCCTCCACTTT
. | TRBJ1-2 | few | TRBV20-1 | CSARPSGGYTF | TGCAGTGCTAGGCCGAGTGGAGGCTACACCTTC
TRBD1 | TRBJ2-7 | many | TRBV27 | CASSLQGAYEQYF | TGTGCCAGCAGTTTACAGGGGGCCTACGAGCAGTACTTC
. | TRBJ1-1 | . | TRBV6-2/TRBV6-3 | CASSQQGRYTEAFF | TGTGCCAGCAGTCAACAGGGACGGTACACTGAAGCTTTCTTT
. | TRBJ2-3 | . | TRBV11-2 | CASSLSRGETDTQYF | TGTGCCAGCAGCTTAAGCAGGGGCGAGACAGATACGCAGTATTTT
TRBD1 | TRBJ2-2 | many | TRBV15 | CATSTGGNTGELFF | TGTGCCACCAGCACAGGGGGGAACACCGGGGAGCTGTTTTTT
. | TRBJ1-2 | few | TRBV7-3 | CASSLGTDGTGYTF | TGTGCCAGCAGCTTAGGAACCGACGGGACTGGCTACACCTTC
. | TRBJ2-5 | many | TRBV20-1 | CSATPGEPQYF | TGCAGTGCTACTCCGGGAGAACCCCAGTACTTC
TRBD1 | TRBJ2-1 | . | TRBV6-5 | CASSYSTPRDRAYNEQFF | TGTGCCAGCAGTTACTCCACCCCCCGGGACAGGGCTTACAATGAGCAGTTCTTC
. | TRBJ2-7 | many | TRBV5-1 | CASSFTDRVYEQYF | TGCGCCAGCAGCTTCACGGACAGAGTCTACGAGCAGTACTTC
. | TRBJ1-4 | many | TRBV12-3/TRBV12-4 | CASSFKGMGEKLFF | TGTGCCAGCAGTTTCAAGGGGATGGGTGAAAAACTGTTTTTT
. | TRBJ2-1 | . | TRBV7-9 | CASQATSLNEQFF | TGTGCCAGCCAAGCTACCAGCCTCAATGAGCAGTTCTTC
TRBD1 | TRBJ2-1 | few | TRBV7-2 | CASSRRAGQGASFEQFF | TGTGCCAGCAGCCGCAGGGCAGGACAGGGGGCGTCTTTTGAGCAGTTCTTC
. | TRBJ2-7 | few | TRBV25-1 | CASSESGTKTKQYF | TGTGCCAGCAGTGAAAGCGGGACAAAAACGAAGCAGTACTTC
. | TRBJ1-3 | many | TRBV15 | CATSRGSEGRSLNTIYF | TGTGCCACCAGCAGAGGGTCGGAAGGGCGTTCTTTGAACACCATATATTTT